This is a list of T cell receptor beta chains from one sample in a study of cytomegalovirus exposure and HLA in healthy donors. Libraries were prepared by immunoSEQ multiplex PCR; TCRdb keeps only in-frame clonotypes and omits some of them. The top ten hold approximately 2.5% of the sample, which has around 170,000 clones, around 77% seen once. The sequenced sample consisted of PBMCs. The receptors come from a man between 60 and 70 years old in good health and CMV-seronegative. Both conserved end residues are part of each CDR3. Fields, in order: V gene, clone size, D gene, J gene, CDR3 DNA, CDR3 protein. The D gene is left open where the match is weak. Clone size, where shown, is once, few, many, or a class for clones that have expanded.

>TRBV7-6|.|TRBD1|TRBJ1-2
TGTGCCAGCAGCTTTGTCGAGGGACAGGGACGCTATGGCTACACCTTC
CASSFVEGQGRYGYTF
>TRBV29-1|.|.|TRBJ2-5
TGCAGCGTTCGTTCGGGGCAAGAGACCCAGTACTTC
CSVRSGQETQYF
>TRBV12-5|.|TRBD2|TRBJ2-5
TGTGCTAGTGGTTTGGTCGGGACTAGCGGGGTGCCCCAGTACTTC
CASGLVGTSGVPQYF
>TRBV6-5|.|.|TRBJ2-7
TGTGCCAGCAGTTATACAGTCTCCTACGAGCAGTACTTC
CASSYTVSYEQYF
>TRBV19|few|TRBD2|TRBJ2-1
TGTGCCAGTAGTGAGCTAGCGGGAGGGGCCGGTGAGCAGTTCTTC
CASSELAGGAGEQFF
>TRBV7-6|.|.|TRBJ2-3
TGTGCCAGCAGCTTAGGGACTACAGATACGCAGTATTTT
CASSLGTTDTQYF
>TRBV5-1|.|TRBD1|TRBJ2-1
TGCGCCAGCAGCTCGGGACAGGGGGCCCATGAGCAGTTCTTC
CASSSGQGAHEQFF
>TRBV13|.|.|TRBJ2-1
TGTGCCAGCAGCTTATTGGGGGCCAATGAGCAGTTCTTC
CASSLLGANEQFF
>TRBV18|few|TRBD1|TRBJ1-5
TGTGCCAGCTCACCCGGGACAGGGGGTTTCCAGCCCCAGCATTTT
CASSPGTGGFQPQHF
>TRBV2|.|TRBD2|TRBJ2-7
TGTGCCAGCAGTATGGGACTAGGACACGAGCAGTACTTC
CASSMGLGHEQYF
>TRBV5-8|.|.|TRBJ1-1
TGTGCCAGCAGCGCGGATAACAGGGCTGAAGCTTTCTTT
CASSADNRAEAFF
>TRBV27|once|TRBD2|TRBJ2-6
TGTGCCAGCACGGCATTCGCTAGCGGGGCTAACTCTGGGGCCAACGTCCTGACTTTC
CASTAFASGANSGANVLTF
>TRBV5-5|.|TRBD1|TRBJ1-6
TGTGCCAGCAGCTTTGAGGGGGCAACAAATTCACCCCTCCACTTT
CASSFEGATNSPLHF
>TRBV9|.|.|TRBJ2-2
TGTGCCAGCAGCGTAGCTGGCCAATCAGCCGGGGAGCTGTTTTTT
CASSVAGQSAGELFF
>TRBV6-5|few|.|TRBJ1-1
TGTGCCAGCACCTTAAGGGGGACAAATAGAGAAGCTTTCTTT
CASTLRGTNREAFF
>TRBV27|.|.|TRBJ1-1
TGTGCCAGCAGTTTAAAACCCGGCAGGGAAGCTTTCTTT
CASSLKPGREAFF
>TRBV5-1|.|.|TRBJ1-2
TGCGCCAGCAGCTGGGACATGGGAAACTATGGCTACACCTTC
CASSWDMGNYGYTF
>TRBV7-6|.|TRBD2|TRBJ2-4
TGTGCCAGCAGCATGGGGAGCGGGGGGCTACCCAAAAACATTCAGTACTTC
CASSMGSGGLPKNIQYF
>TRBV6-1|.|.|TRBJ2-3
TGTGCCAGCAGTGAGACTTACACAGATACGCAGTATTTT
CASSETYTDTQYF
>TRBV19|.|.|TRBJ2-7
TGTGCCAGTAGTATAGACTCACAGGTGTCCTCCTACGAGCAGTACTTC
CASSIDSQVSSYEQYF
>TRBV19|.|TRBD1|TRBJ1-5
TGTGCCAGTGGGGGACAGGGTAATCAGCCCCAGCATTTT
CASGGQGNQPQHF
>TRBV28|.|TRBD1|TRBJ2-1
TGTGCCACCTTAACCACAGGGGCCGATGAGCAGTTCTTC
CATLTTGADEQFF
>TRBV2|once|.|TRBJ2-2
TGTGCCAGCAGTGGGCAGAACACCGGGGAGCTGTTTTTT
CASSGQNTGELFF
>TRBV6-4|.|TRBD1|TRBJ1-1
TGTGCCAGCAGCCTCGACAGGGAGTCTGAAGCTTTCTTT
CASSLDRESEAFF
>TRBV5-4|.|TRBD2|TRBJ2-1
TGTGCCAGCAGCTTGGGCCCTAGCGGAAACTACAATGAGCAGTTCTTC
CASSLGPSGNYNEQFF
>TRBV9|.|.|TRBJ2-2
TGTGCCAGCAGCGATACCGGGTATCCCGGGGAGCTGTTTTTT
CASSDTGYPGELFF
>TRBV2|.|TRBD1|TRBJ2-2
TGTGCCAGCAGACAGGGGATGAACACCGGGGAGCTGTTTTTT
CASRQGMNTGELFF
>TRBV30|few|.|TRBJ1-5
TGTGCCTGGAGTCCCCCGACAAGAAACCTAAATCAGCCCCAGCATTTT
CAWSPPTRNLNQPQHF
>TRBV25-1|.|TRBD1|TRBJ1-4
TGTGCCAGCAGCAACCAGGGACAGATGAGTGAAAAACTGTTTTTT
CASSNQGQMSEKLFF
>TRBV19|.|.|TRBJ2-7
TGTGCCAGTAGTATCGGACATCTGTCTCGCGAGCAGTACTTC
CASSIGHLSREQYF
>TRBV6-1|.|TRBD2|TRBJ2-2
TGTGCCAGCTGCCGGACTAGCGATACCGGGGAGCTGTTTTTT
CASCRTSDTGELFF
>TRBV9|.|.|TRBJ1-4
TGTGCCAGCAGCGTAGGTGGGTCGGGTGAAAAACTGTTTTTT
CASSVGGSGEKLFF
>TRBV5-4|.|TRBD1|TRBJ1-1
TGTGCCAGCAGCTTGGGAGACAGGGCCGGGACTGAAGCTTTCTTT
CASSLGDRAGTEAFF
>TRBV6-6|once|.|TRBJ2-2
TGTGCCAGCAGCCTCACAGGGTTGGGCGGGGAGCTGTTTTTT
CASSLTGLGGELFF
>TRBV5-1|.|.|TRBJ2-6
TGCGCCAGCAGCTACCTGTCAGGTGCTGGGGCCAACGTCCTGACTTTC
CASSYLSGAGANVLTF
>TRBV13|few|.|TRBJ1-1
TGTGCCAGCAGCTTAAACAGGTTGGAAGCTTTCTTT
CASSLNRLEAFF
>TRBV19|once|TRBD1|TRBJ1-6
TGTGCCAGTAGGACCGAACTCAGGGGGAACCGATCACCCCTCCACTTT
CASRTELRGNRSPLHF
>TRBV11-3|.|.|TRBJ2-1
TGTGCCAGCAGCTTGGGACAAGACGCGAATGAGCAGTTCTTC
CASSLGQDANEQFF
>TRBV19|.|TRBD2|TRBJ2-1
TGTGCCAGTAGGCAACTAGCGGGGGGATACAATGAGCAGTTCTTC
CASRQLAGGYNEQFF
>TRBV7-8|.|TRBD2|TRBJ2-1
TGTGCCAGCAGCTTAGGGCGGACTAGCGGGGGGTTTGAGCAGTTCTTC
CASSLGRTSGGFEQFF
>TRBV6-1|.|.|TRBJ2-7
TGTGCCAGCGCGGTGACGGGCTCCTACGAGCAGTACTTC
CASAVTGSYEQYF